These T cell receptor beta chains were read from a single sample in a study of cytomegalovirus exposure and HLA in healthy donors. This table comes from immunoSEQ multiplex PCR, and its TCRdb copy is limited to in-frame clones, with some not included. Of roughly 130,000 clones detected, roughly 82% appear once; the ten largest clones hold around 11%. Specimen: PBMCs. Every receptor here comes from a male donor in good health and CMV-seropositive. CDR3s include the opening cysteine and the closing phenylalanine or tryptophan. The D gene is left open where the match is weak. Clone size is not always given. Where it is, it says once, few, many or a class for expanded clones.

V: TRBV28
size: NA
D: TRBD1
J: TRBJ2-7
CDR3: CASSQTGGPYEQYF
DNA: TGTGCCAGCAGTCAGACAGGGGGCCCCTACGAGCAGTACTTC

V: TRBV5-4
size: NA
D: NA
J: TRBJ2-2
CDR3: CALSRGGYLITGELFF
DNA: TGTGCCCTCTCCCGTGGGGGCTACCTTATAACCGGGGAGCTGTTTTTT

V: TRBV11-2
size: NA
D: TRBD2
J: TRBJ2-1
CDR3: CASSLDLTSGNEQFF
DNA: TGTGCCAGCAGCTTAGATTTGACTAGCGGGAATGAGCAGTTCTTC

V: TRBV28
size: NA
D: NA
J: TRBJ2-5
CDR3: CASSLYGGLMETQYF
DNA: TGTGCCAGCAGTTTATATGGGGGCCTCATGGAGACCCAGTACTTC

V: TRBV10-3
size: NA
D: TRBD1
J: TRBJ1-2
CDR3: CAISSNGQANYGYTF
DNA: TGTGCCATCAGTAGCAACGGACAGGCAAACTATGGCTACACCTTC

V: TRBV7-9
size: NA
D: NA
J: TRBJ2-1
CDR3: CASSHERERPDNEQFF
DNA: TGTGCCAGCAGCCACGAGAGGGAGCGGCCCGACAATGAGCAGTTCTTC

V: TRBV7-8
size: NA
D: TRBD2
J: TRBJ2-7
CDR3: CASSWGTSGSYEQYF
DNA: TGTGCCAGCAGCTGGGGGACTAGCGGGAGCTACGAGCAGTACTTC

V: TRBV11-1
size: NA
D: TRBD2
J: TRBJ2-3
CDR3: CASSRGTSGTDTQYF
DNA: TGTGCCAGCAGCCGCGGGACTAGCGGGACAGATACGCAGTATTTT

V: TRBV29-1
size: NA
D: NA
J: TRBJ2-7
CDR3: CSVAWGAGEGEQYF
DNA: TGCAGCGTTGCCTGGGGGGCGGGAGAGGGCGAGCAGTACTTC

V: TRBV15
size: NA
D: NA
J: TRBJ1-1
CDR3: CATGQGMNTEAFF
DNA: TGTGCCACGGGCCAAGGCATGAACACTGAAGCTTTCTTT

V: TRBV5-1
size: NA
D: NA
J: TRBJ2-4
CDR3: CASSVGGVQNSQYF
DNA: TGCGCCAGCAGCGTAGGGGGGGTCCAAAACAGTCAGTACTTC

V: TRBV27
size: few
D: TRBD2
J: TRBJ2-1
CDR3: CASSPGTSEYNEQFF
DNA: TGTGCCAGCAGTCCGGGGACTAGCGAATACAATGAGCAGTTCTTC

V: TRBV11-2
size: NA
D: NA
J: TRBJ2-7
CDR3: CASSSLGDWGGPDYEQYF
DNA: TGTGCCAGCAGCTCGTTAGGGGATTGGGGTGGGCCCGATTACGAGCAGTACTTC

V: TRBV6-5
size: NA
D: TRBD2
J: TRBJ2-7
CDR3: CASSYSERGRAYEQYF
DNA: TGTGCCAGCAGTTACTCGGAACGCGGGAGGGCCTACGAGCAGTACTTC

V: TRBV5-1
size: NA
D: TRBD2
J: TRBJ2-1
CDR3: CASSLGAGEAYNEQFF
DNA: TGCGCCAGCAGCTTGGGAGCGGGAGAAGCCTACAATGAGCAGTTCTTC

V: TRBV7-8
size: NA
D: TRBD1
J: TRBJ1-2
CDR3: CASSLARDRNMWNYGYTF
DNA: TGTGCCAGCAGCTTAGCCCGGGACAGGAATATGTGGAACTATGGCTACACCTTC

V: TRBV6-7
size: few
D: NA
J: TRBJ2-3
CDR3: CASSYRRGFTDTQYF
DNA: TGTGCCAGCAGTTACAGGCGGGGTTTCACAGATACGCAGTATTTT

V: TRBV11-3
size: NA
D: NA
J: TRBJ2-2
CDR3: CASSSVVNTGELFF
DNA: TGTGCCAGCAGCTCGGTAGTGAACACCGGGGAGCTGTTTTTT

V: TRBV5-6
size: NA
D: TRBD2
J: TRBJ2-3
CDR3: CASRPLSAGVTDTQYF
DNA: TGTGCCAGCAGGCCCCTTTCTGCGGGAGTGACAGATACGCAGTATTTT

V: TRBV28
size: NA
D: TRBD2
J: TRBJ2-7
CDR3: CASSLVLAVYEQYF
DNA: TGTGCCAGCAGTTTGGTACTAGCGGTCTACGAGCAGTACTTC

V: TRBV9
size: once
D: NA
J: TRBJ2-7
CDR3: CASRDQFTYEQYF
DNA: TGTGCCAGCCGGGATCAGTTTACCTACGAGCAGTACTTC

V: TRBV7-9
size: NA
D: NA
J: TRBJ2-3
CDR3: CASTQDTQYF
DNA: TGTGCCAGCACCCAAGATACGCAGTATTTT

V: TRBV9
size: NA
D: NA
J: TRBJ2-1
CDR3: CASSVERGHSYNEQFF
DNA: TGTGCCAGCAGCGTAGAAAGGGGACACTCCTACAATGAGCAGTTCTTC

V: TRBV2
size: NA
D: NA
J: TRBJ1-3
CDR3: CASARRSHGGNTIYF
DNA: TGTGCCAGCGCCCGGAGGTCCCATGGTGGAAACACCATATATTTT

V: TRBV6-4
size: NA
D: TRBD2
J: TRBJ2-1
CDR3: CASSVIAGGYNEQFF
DNA: TGTGCCAGCAGTGTTATAGCGGGAGGATACAATGAGCAGTTCTTC

V: TRBV28
size: few
D: NA
J: TRBJ2-7
CDR3: CASSLSSYEQYF
DNA: TGTGCCAGCAGTTTGTCCAGCTACGAGCAGTACTTC

V: TRBV4-3
size: once
D: NA
J: TRBJ1-2
CDR3: CASSQDEENYGYTF
DNA: TGCGCCAGCAGCCAAGATGAGGAAAACTATGGCTACACCTTC

V: TRBV27
size: NA
D: NA
J: TRBJ2-5
CDR3: CASSFQVPPETQYF
DNA: TGTGCCAGCAGTTTTCAGGTCCCACCCGAGACCCAGTACTTC

V: TRBV19
size: NA
D: TRBD1
J: TRBJ1-2
CDR3: CASSRSVGTGVDGYTF
DNA: TGTGCCAGTAGCCGCTCTGTTGGGACAGGGGTAGACGGCTACACCTTC

V: TRBV7-9
size: NA
D: NA
J: TRBJ2-2
CDR3: CASSLSFHDTGELFF
DNA: TGTGCCAGCAGCTTAAGCTTCCACGACACCGGGGAGCTGTTTTTT

V: TRBV4-3
size: NA
D: NA
J: TRBJ2-7
CDR3: CASSQDRSAYEQYF
DNA: TGCGCCAGCAGCCAAGATCGGAGTGCCTACGAGCAGTACTTC

V: TRBV7-9
size: NA
D: TRBD1
J: TRBJ2-6
CDR3: CASSLARGRGRTGANVLTF
DNA: TGTGCCAGCAGCTTAGCAAGAGGCAGGGGGCGTACTGGGGCCAACGTCCTGACTTTC

V: TRBV11-2
size: NA
D: NA
J: TRBJ2-5
CDR3: CASSSSGLEGRTQYF
DNA: TGTGCCAGCAGCTCTTCCGGACTGGAGGGGAGGACCCAGTACTTC

V: TRBV6-1
size: NA
D: NA
J: TRBJ2-7
CDR3: CASSPAYEYEQYF
DNA: TGTGCCAGCAGCCCCGCCTATGAGTACGAGCAGTACTTC

V: TRBV5-1
size: NA
D: NA
J: TRBJ2-1
CDR3: CASSQFNEQFF
DNA: TGCGCCAGCAGCCAGTTCAATGAGCAGTTCTTC

V: TRBV28
size: NA
D: TRBD2
J: TRBJ2-1
CDR3: CASGSSGPEQFF
DNA: TGTGCCAGCGGATCTAGCGGGCCGGAGCAGTTCTTC

V: TRBV19
size: NA
D: TRBD1
J: TRBJ2-7
CDR3: CASSTQGALSLPEQYF
DNA: TGTGCCAGTAGTACGCAGGGGGCCCTTTCCCTCCCCGAGCAGTACTTC

V: TRBV19
size: NA
D: TRBD2
J: TRBJ2-7
CDR3: CASSIREGGYEQYF
DNA: TGTGCCAGTAGTATAAGGGAGGGAGGATACGAGCAGTACTTC

V: TRBV6-5
size: NA
D: TRBD2
J: TRBJ2-3
CDR3: CASSYSASGITDTQYF
DNA: TGTGCCAGCAGTTACTCGGCTAGCGGGATCACAGATACGCAGTATTTT

V: TRBV9
size: NA
D: TRBD1
J: TRBJ2-1
CDR3: CASSVDQGQGFDEQFF
DNA: TGTGCCAGCAGCGTAGACCAGGGACAGGGGTTCGATGAGCAGTTCTTC

V: TRBV25-1
size: NA
D: TRBD2
J: TRBJ2-7
CDR3: CASSPGLAGVEEQYF
DNA: TGTGCCAGCAGTCCGGGACTAGCGGGAGTAGAGGAGCAGTACTTC